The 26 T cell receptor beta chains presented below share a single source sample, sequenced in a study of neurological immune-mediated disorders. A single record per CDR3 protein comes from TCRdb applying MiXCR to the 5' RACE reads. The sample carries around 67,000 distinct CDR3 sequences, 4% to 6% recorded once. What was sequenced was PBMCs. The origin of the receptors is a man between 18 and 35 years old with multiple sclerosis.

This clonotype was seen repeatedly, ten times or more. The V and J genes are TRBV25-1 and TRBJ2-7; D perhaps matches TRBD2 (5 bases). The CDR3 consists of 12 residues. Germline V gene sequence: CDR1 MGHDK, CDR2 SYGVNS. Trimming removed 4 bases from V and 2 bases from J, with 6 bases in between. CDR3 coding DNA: TGTGCCAGCAGTGGAGGGCCCTACGAGCAGTACTTC. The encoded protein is CASSGGPYEQYF.

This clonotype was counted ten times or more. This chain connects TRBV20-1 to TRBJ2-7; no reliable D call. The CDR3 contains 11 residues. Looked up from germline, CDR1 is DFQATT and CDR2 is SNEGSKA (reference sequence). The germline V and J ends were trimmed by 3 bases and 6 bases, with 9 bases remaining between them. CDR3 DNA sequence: TGCAGTGCTAGTGGCCAGATCGAGCAGTACTTC. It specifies CSASGQIEQYF.

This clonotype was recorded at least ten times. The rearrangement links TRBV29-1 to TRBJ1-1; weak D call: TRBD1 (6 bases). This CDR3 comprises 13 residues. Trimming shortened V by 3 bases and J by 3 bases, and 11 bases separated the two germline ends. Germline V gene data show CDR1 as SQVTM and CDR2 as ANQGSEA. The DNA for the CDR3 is TGCAGCGTTGAGCCAGGGGACGACACTGAAGCTTTCTTT. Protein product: CSVEPGDDTEAFF.

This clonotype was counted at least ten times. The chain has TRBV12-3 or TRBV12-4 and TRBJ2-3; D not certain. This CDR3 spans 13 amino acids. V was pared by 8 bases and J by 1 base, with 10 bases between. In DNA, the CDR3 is TGTGCCAGCGGCCCTTGGGGCACAGATACGCAGTATTTT. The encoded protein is CASGPWGTDTQYF.

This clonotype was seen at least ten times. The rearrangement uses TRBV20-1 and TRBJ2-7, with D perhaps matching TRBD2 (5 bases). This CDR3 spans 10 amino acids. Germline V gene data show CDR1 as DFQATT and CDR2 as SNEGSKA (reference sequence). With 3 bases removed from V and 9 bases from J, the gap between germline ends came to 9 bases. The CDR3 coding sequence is TGCAGTGCTAGCGACTACTGGCAGTACTTC. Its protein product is CSASDYWQYF.

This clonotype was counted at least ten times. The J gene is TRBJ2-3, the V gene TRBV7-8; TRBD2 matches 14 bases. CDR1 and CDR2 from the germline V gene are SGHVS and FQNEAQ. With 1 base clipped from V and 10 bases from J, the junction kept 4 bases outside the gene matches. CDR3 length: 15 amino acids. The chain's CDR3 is CASSLVGTSGGPQYF. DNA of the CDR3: TGTGCCAGCAGCTTAGTCGGGACTAGCGGGGGTCCGCAGTATTTT.

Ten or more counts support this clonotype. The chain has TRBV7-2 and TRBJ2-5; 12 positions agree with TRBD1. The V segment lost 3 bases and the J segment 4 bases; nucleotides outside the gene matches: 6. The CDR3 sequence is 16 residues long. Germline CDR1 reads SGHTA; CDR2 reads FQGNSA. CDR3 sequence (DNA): TGTGCCAGCAGCTTCCGGGACAGGGGGCTTGGAGAGACCCAGTACTTC. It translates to CASSFRDRGLGETQYF.

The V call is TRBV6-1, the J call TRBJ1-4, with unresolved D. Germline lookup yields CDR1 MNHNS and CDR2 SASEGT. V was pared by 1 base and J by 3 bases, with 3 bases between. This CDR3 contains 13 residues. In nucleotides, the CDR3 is TGTGCCAGCAGTGAAGAGGCTAATGAAAAACTGTTTTTT. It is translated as CASSEEANEKLFF.

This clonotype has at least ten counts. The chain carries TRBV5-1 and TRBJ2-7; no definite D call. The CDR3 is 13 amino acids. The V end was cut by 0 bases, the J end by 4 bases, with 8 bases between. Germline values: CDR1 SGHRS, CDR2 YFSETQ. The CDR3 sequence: CASSLEAEYEQYF. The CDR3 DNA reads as TGCGCCAGCAGCTTGGAGGCGGAATACGAGCAGTACTTC. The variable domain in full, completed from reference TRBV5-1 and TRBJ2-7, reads KAGVTQTPRYLIKTRGQQVTLSCSPISGHRSVSWYQQTPGQGLQFLFEYFSETQRNKGNFPGRFSGRQFSNSRSEMNVSTLELGDSALYLCASSLEAEYEQYFGPGTRLTVT.

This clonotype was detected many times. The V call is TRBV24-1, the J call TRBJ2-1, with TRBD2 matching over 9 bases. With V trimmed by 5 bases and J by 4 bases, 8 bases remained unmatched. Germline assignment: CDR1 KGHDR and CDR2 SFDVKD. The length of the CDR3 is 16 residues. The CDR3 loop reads CATSGSGGRQYNEQFF. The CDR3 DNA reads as TGTGCCACCAGTGGTAGCGGGGGCCGACAGTACAATGAGCAGTTCTTC.

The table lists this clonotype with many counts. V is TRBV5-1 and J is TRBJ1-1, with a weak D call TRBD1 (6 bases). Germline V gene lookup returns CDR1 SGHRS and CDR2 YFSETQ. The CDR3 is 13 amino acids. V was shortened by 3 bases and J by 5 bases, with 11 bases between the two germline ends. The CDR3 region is CASSSQGQTEAFF. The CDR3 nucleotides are TGCGCCAGCAGCTCACAGGGTCAGACTGAAGCTTTCTTT. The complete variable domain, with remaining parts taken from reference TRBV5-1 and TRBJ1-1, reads KAGVTQTPRYLIKTRGQQVTLSCSPISGHRSVSWYQQTPGQGLQFLFEYFSETQRNKGNFPGRFSGRQFSNSRSEMNVSTLELGDSALYLCASSSQGQTEAFFGQGTRLTVV.

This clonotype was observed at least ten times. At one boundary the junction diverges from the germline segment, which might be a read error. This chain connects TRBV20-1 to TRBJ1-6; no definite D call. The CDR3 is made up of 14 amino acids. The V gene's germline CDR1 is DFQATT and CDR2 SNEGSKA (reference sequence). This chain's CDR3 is CSARDPNNNSPLNF. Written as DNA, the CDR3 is TGCAGTGCTAGAGATCCGAACAATAATTCACCCCTCAACTTT.

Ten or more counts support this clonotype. The CDR3 region has the DNA TGTGCCAGCAGTGAAAGGTCAACAGGGGGAACGCAGTATTTT. Translating it yields CASSERSTGGTQYF. J is TRBJ2-3 and V is TRBV2, with TRBD1 matching over 8 bases. The V and J ends lost 2 bases and 9 bases, in that order; junction bases with no gene match: 7. The CDR3 spans 14 residues. Germline values: CDR1 SNHLY, CDR2 FYNNEI.

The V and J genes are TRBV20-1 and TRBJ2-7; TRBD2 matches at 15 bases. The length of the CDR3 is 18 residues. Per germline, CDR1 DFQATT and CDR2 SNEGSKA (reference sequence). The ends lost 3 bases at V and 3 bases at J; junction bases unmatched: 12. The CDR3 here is CSASPRTSGGAPVYEQYF. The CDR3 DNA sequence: TGCAGTGCTAGTCCCAGGACTAGCGGGGGGGCCCCCGTCTACGAGCAGTACTTC.

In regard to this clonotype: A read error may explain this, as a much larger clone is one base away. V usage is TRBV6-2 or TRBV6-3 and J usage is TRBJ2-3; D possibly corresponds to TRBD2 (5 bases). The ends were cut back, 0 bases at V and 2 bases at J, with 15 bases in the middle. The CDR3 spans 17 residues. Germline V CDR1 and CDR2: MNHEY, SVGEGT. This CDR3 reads CASSYSGSGIYTDTQYF. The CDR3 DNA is TGTGCCAGCAGTTACTCGGGGTCGGGAATTTACACAGATACGCAGTATTTT.

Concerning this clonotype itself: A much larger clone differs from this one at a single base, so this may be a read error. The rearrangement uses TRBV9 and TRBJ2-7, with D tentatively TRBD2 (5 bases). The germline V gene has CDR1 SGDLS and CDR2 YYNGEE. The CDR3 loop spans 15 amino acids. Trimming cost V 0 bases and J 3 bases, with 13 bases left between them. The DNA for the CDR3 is TGTGCCAGCAGCGTAGCGGCCAGAGGGCACTACGAGCAGTACTTC. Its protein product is CASSVAARGHYEQYF. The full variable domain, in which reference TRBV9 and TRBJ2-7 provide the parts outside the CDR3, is DSGVTQTPKHLITATGQRVTLRCSPRSGDLSVYWYQQSLDQGLQFLIQYYNGEERAKGNILERFSAQQFPDLHSELNLSSLELGDSALYFCASSVAARGHYEQYFGPGTRLTVT.

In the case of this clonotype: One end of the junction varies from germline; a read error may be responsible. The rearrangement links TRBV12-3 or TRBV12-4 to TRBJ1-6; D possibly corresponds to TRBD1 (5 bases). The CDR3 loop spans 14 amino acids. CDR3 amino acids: CASSPRAGRSPLNF. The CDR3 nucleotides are TGTGCCAGCAGTCCCAGGGCGGGGAGGTCACCCCTCAACTTT.

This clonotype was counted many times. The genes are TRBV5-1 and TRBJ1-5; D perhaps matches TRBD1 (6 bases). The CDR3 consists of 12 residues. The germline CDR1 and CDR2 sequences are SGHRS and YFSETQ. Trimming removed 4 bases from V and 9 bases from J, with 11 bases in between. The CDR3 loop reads CASSPEGGPQHF. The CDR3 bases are TGCGCCAGCAGCCCCGAGGGGGGGCCCCAGCATTTT.

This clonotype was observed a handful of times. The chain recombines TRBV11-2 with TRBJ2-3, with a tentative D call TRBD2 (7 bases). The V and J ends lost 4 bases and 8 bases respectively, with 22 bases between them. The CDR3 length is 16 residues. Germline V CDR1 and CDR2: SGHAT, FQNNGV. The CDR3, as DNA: TGTGCCAGCAGCTCTAGCGGAGGGGGGACTATAGGTACGCAGTATTTT. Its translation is CASSSSGGGTIGTQYF. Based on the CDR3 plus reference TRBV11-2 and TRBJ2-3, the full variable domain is EAGVAQSPRYKIIEKRQSVAFWCNPISGHATLYWYQQILGQGPKLLIQFQNNGVVDDSQLPKDRFSAERLKGVDSTLKIQPAKLEDSAVYLCASSSSGGGTIGTQYFGPGTRLTVL.

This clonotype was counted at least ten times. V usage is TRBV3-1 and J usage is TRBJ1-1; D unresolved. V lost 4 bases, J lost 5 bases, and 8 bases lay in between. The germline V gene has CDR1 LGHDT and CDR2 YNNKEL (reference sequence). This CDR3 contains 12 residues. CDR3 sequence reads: CASSLGSTEAFF. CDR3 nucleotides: TGTGCCAGCAGCCTGGGCTCGACTGAAGCTTTCTTT.

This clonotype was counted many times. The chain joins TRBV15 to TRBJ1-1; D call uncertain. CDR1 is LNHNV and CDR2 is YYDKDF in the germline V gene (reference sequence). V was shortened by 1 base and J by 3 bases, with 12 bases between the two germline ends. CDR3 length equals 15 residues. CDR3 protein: CATSRAGNRDTEAFF. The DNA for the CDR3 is TGTGCCACCAGCAGAGCGGGAAATCGGGACACTGAAGCTTTCTTT.

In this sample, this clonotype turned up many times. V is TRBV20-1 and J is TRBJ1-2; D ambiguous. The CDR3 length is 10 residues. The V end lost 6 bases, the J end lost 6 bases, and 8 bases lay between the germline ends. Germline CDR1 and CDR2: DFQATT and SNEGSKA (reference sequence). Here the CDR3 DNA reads TGCAGTGCCGCTGGGAATGGCTACACCTTC. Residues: CSAAGNGYTF.

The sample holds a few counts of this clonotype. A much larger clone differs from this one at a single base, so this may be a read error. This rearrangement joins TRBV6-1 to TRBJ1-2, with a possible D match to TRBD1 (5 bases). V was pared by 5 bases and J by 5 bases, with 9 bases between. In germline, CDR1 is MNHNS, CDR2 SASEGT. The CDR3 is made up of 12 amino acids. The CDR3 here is CASSTSGYGYTF. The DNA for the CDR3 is TGTGCCAGCAGTACCTCAGGGTATGGCTACACCTTC.

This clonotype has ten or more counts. CDR3: CASSLPLAGTPYEQYF. CDR3 DNA sequence: TGTGCCAGCAGCTTGCCGCTAGCGGGAACTCCCTACGAGCAGTACTTC. V usage is TRBV5-6 and J usage is TRBJ2-7, with 9 nucleotides matching TRBD2. Germline CDR1 is SGHDT and CDR2 is YYEEEE. V shed 1 base, J shed 2 bases, and the junction held 7 bases outside the gene matches. The CDR3 is 16 residues long. Looking up the rest from reference TRBV5-6 and TRBJ2-7 gives the full variable domain: DAGVTQSPTHLIKTRGQQVTLRCSPKSGHDTVSWYQQALGQGPQFIFQYYEEEERQRGNFPDRFSGHQFPNYSSELNVNALLLGDSALYLCASSLPLAGTPYEQYFGPGTRLTVT.

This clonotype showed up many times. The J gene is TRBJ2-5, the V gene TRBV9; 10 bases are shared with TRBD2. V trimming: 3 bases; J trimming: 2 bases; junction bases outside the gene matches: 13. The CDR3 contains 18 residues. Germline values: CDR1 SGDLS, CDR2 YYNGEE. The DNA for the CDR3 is TGTGCCAGCAGCGCGCCCTTAATAGCGGGAGGAGGACAAGAGACCCAGTACTTC. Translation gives CASSAPLIAGGGQETQYF.

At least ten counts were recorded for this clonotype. Here the CDR3 DNA reads TGCAGTGCTAGAGAGGGTCAATCCTACGGAAACACCATATATTTT. Protein product: CSAREGQSYGNTIYF. This sequence joins TRBV20-1 and TRBJ1-3; D unresolved. Trimming took 0 bases from V and 4 from J, leaving 13 bases between them. The CDR3 length is 15 residues. Germline V gene data show CDR1 as DFQATT and CDR2 as SNEGSKA (reference sequence).